Listed here are 3 T cell receptor beta chains from one sample, sequenced in a study of T cell responses to AZD1222 COVID-19 vaccine. The repertoire was sequenced with immunoSEQ multiplex PCR; TCRdb's copy has only in-frame clones and lacks some. Among about 91,000 clones listed, about 90% were seen once. The input for sequencing was peripheral blood, taken 28 days after the second AZD1222 dose. The receptors come from an adult who received the AZD1222 COVID-19 vaccine.

This clone has just one count. V is TRBV30 and J is TRBJ2-3, with 12 bases that match TRBD2. Germline V CDR1 and CDR2: GTSNPN, SVGIG (reference sequence). Trimming removed 8 bases from V and 8 bases from J; junction bases left unmatched: 17. The CDR3 has 16 residues. The CDR3 loop reads CATRVRTSGAESTQYF. The CDR3 nucleotides read TGTGCCACCCGAGTTAGGACTAGCGGGGCTGAGAGTACGCAGTATTTT.

The chain joins TRBV7-9 to TRBJ1-1; 8 nucleotides agree with TRBD1. CDR3 length: 14 residues. V was clipped by 1 base and J by 7 bases; unmatched bases: 5. The germline CDR1 and CDR2 sequences are SEHNR and FQNEAQ (reference sequence). CDR3 in DNA: TGTGCCAGCAGCTTAGTGCAGGGGGCTGTTGAAGCTTTCTTT. Its translation: CASSLVQGAVEAFF.

Comments on this clone: The sample holds other DNA sequences that translate to the same CDR3. CDR3 nucleotides: TGTGCCACCAGCAGAGATCGGGGTCCCTCTGGAAACACCATATATTTT. Its protein is CATSRDRGPSGNTIYF. V and J are TRBV15 and TRBJ1-3; D is uncertain. Trimming cost V 0 bases and J 0 bases, with 9 bases left between them. This CDR3 has 16 residues. Germline values: CDR1 LNHNV, CDR2 YYDKDF (reference sequence).